The 9 T cell receptor beta chains below all came from one sample that was sequenced in a study of shared clonotypes between healthy human individuals. Profiled with immunoSEQ multiplex PCR; TCRdb holds only in-frame clones, not every one. The sample carries around 2.5 million clones, 93% recorded once. Sequences were obtained from naive CD4+ T cells from PBMCs. Subset defined: CD45RA+ positively selected. The receptors shown here come from a man aged 18 to 29 in good health. Some clones in this sample may be carry-over from other donors' samples.

This clone was picked up one time. The chain has TRBV4-2 and TRBJ2-1; perhaps TRBD1 as D (7 bases). The CDR3 consists of 17 residues. Germline V CDR1 and CDR2: LGHNA, YNFKEQ. Trimming took off 2 bases at V and 4 bases at J, with 18 bases between the two ends. CDR3 sequence reads: CASSQRGGGGAYNEQFF. In nucleotides, the CDR3 is TGTGCCAGCAGCCAAAGAGGCGGAGGGGGCGCGTACAATGAGCAGTTCTTC.

The chain employs TRBV12-5 and TRBJ2-2; TRBD2 agrees at 7 bases. V gave up 1 base and J gave up 4 bases; unmatched junction bases: 3. The CDR3 has 15 amino acids. Per the germline V gene, CDR1 is LGHNT and CDR2 is FRNRAP. CDR3 in DNA: TGTGCTAGTGGTTTGGGGCTAGCGGCCACCGGGGAGCTGTTTTTT. Translated, it gives CASGLGLAATGELFF.

This clone was found once. Within the sample, other DNA sequences also encode this same CDR3. This sequence joins TRBV27 and TRBJ1-2; perhaps TRBD1 as D (6 bases). Trimming removed 0 bases from V and 8 bases from J, with 10 bases in between. Germline-derived CDR1 and CDR2 are MNHEY and SMNVEV (reference sequence). This CDR3 comprises 13 residues. CDR3 in DNA: TGTGCCAGCAGTTTATCGGCAGGGGTGGGCTACACCTTC. It specifies CASSLSAGVGYTF.

CDR3 coding DNA: TGTGCCAGCAGCTTAGGTTCGCAAAGCTCCTACGAGCAGTACTTC. Protein sequence: CASSLGSQSSYEQYF. V is TRBV11-2 and J is TRBJ2-7; the D is unclear. The V end was cut by 1 base, the J end by 0 bases, with 10 bases between. There are 15 residues in the CDR3. Germline V gene sequence: CDR1 SGHAT, CDR2 FQNNGV.

The chain links TRBV6-5 to TRBJ1-1, with TRBD1 matching 9 bases. The CDR3 extends over 14 amino acids. Germline V lookup: CDR1 MNHEY, CDR2 SVGAGI. V trimming: 6 bases; J trimming: 8 bases; junction bases outside the gene matches: 10. Written as DNA, the CDR3 is TGTGCCAGCAGCCACCGGGACAGGGCGGCAGAAGCTTTCTTT. Its translation: CASSHRDRAAEAFF.

The CDR3 protein is CASSWQDRGTDTQYF. CDR3 coding DNA: TGCGCCAGCAGCTGGCAGGATAGAGGCACAGATACGCAGTATTTT. The V call is TRBV5-1, the J call TRBJ2-3; no clear D gene. Germline assignment: CDR1 SGHRS and CDR2 YFSETQ. V lost 3 bases, J lost 1 base, and 12 bases lay in between. CDR3 length: 15 amino acids.

This clone was seen just once. The chain uses TRBV11-1 and TRBJ2-5; 10 nucleotides align to TRBD2. J lost 2 bases, V lost 5 bases, and 11 bases had no gene match. This CDR3 has 17 amino acids. Germline lookup yields CDR1 SGHAT and CDR2 FQDESV (reference sequence). The CDR3 DNA follows: TGTGCCAGCAGCCCCCGGAGGACTAGCGGAGGACAAGAGACCCAGTACTTC. This sequence encodes CASSPRRTSGGQETQYF. The full variable domain, rest sourced from reference TRBV11-1 and TRBJ2-5, is EAEVAQSPRYKITEKSQAVAFWCDPISGHATLYWYRQILGQGPELLVQFQDESVVDDSQLPKDRFSAERLKGVDSTLKIQPAELGDSAMYLCASSPRRTSGGQETQYFGPGTRLLVL.

CDR3 nucleotides: TGTGCCAGTATGAATCTTGGCGGGGAGCTGTTTTTT. Translation gives CASMNLGGELFF. The chain carries TRBV2 and TRBJ2-2; no firm D call. The V end was cut by 9 bases, the J end by 7 bases, with 12 bases between. This CDR3 has 12 amino acids. The germline CDR1 and CDR2 sequences are SNHLY and FYNNEI.

The J gene is TRBJ1-1, the V gene TRBV19; TRBD1 matches 9 bases. Trimming took 3 bases from V and 4 from J; bases not matched to a gene: 6. The length of the CDR3 is 15 residues. The V gene's germline CDR1 is LNHDA and CDR2 SQIVND (reference sequence). CDR3 DNA: TGTGCCAGTAGTATCCAGACAGGGGGGGGCACTGAAGCTTTCTTT. Protein sequence: CASSIQTGGGTEAFF.